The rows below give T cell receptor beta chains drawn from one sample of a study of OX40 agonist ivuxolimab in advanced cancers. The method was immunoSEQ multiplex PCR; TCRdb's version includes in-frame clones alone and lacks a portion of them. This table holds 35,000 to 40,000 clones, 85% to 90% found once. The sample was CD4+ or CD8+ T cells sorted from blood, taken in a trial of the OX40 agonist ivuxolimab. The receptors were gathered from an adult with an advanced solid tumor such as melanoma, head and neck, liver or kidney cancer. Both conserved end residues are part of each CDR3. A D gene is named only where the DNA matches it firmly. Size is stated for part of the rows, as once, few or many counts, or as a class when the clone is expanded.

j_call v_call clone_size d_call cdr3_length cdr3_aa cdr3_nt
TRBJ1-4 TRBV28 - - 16 CASSLRRGWDNEKLFF TGTGCCAGCAGTTTGCGGCGGGGATGGGACAATGAAAAACTGTTTTTT
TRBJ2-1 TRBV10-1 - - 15 CASSESPSRYNEQFF TGCGCCAGCAGTGAGTCTCCCTCCCGGTACAATGAGCAGTTCTTC
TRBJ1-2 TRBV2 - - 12 CASSRDGYGYTF TGTGCCAGCAGTCGGGACGGTTATGGCTACACCTTC
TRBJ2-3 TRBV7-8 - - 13 CATTTSFVDTQYF TGTGCCACCACGACTAGTTTTGTAGATACGCAGTATTTT
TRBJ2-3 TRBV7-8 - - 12 CASSRGADTQYF TGTGCCAGCAGCCGGGGGGCGGATACGCAGTATTTT
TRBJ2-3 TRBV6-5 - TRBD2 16 CASSYSASGFTDTQYF TGTGCCAGCAGTTACTCGGCTAGCGGATTCACAGATACGCAGTATTTT
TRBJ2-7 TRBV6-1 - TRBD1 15 CASRSRTGRPYEQYF TGTGCCAGCAGATCTCGGACAGGGAGACCCTACGAGCAGTACTTC
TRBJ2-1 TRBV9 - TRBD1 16 CASSVALGTGNNEQFF TGTGCCAGCAGCGTAGCCCTCGGGACAGGTAACAATGAGCAGTTCTTC
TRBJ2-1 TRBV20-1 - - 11 CSARDTGVQFF TGCAGTGCTAGAGATACCGGGGTGCAGTTCTTC
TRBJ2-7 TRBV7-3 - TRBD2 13 CASSLGLGGEQYF TGTGCCAGCAGCTTAGGACTGGGAGGGGAGCAGTACTTC
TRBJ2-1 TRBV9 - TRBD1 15 CASSGYRGRLNEQFF TGTGCCAGCAGCGGTTACAGGGGGCGCTTGAATGAGCAGTTCTTC
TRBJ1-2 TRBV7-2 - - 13 CASSLVRQGGYTF TGTGCCAGCAGCTTAGTGAGGCAGGGTGGCTACACCTTC
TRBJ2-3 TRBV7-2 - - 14 CASSPSLGTDTQYF TGTGCCAGCAGCCCGAGCTTGGGTACAGATACGCAGTATTTT
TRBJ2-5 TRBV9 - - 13 CASSVFGQETQYF TGTGCCAGCAGCGTCTTCGGCCAAGAGACCCAGTACTTC
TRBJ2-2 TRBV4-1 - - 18 CASSARSRGGSNTGELFF TGCGCCAGCAGCGCAAGGTCCCGGGGTGGCTCAAACACCGGGGAGCTGTTTTTT
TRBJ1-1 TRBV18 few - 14 CATSGAAGDTEAFF TGTGCCACCTCAGGTGCGGCGGGGGACACTGAAGCTTTCTTT
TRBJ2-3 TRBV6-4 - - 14 CASSPGGSTDTQYF TGTGCCAGCAGCCCTGGCGGATCTACAGATACGCAGTATTTT
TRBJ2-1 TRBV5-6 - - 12 CASSSPGTEQFF TGTGCCAGCAGCTCCCCCGGGACGGAGCAGTTCTTC
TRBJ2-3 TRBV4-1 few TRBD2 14 CASSQEGAGDTQYF TGCGCCAGCAGCCAAGAGGGAGCGGGGGATACGCAGTATTTT
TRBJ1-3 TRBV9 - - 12 CASSISGNTIYF TGTGCCAGCAGCATCTCTGGAAACACCATATATTTT
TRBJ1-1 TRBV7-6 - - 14 CASSLGEGNTEAFF TGTGCCAGCAGCTTAGGGGAGGGGAACACTGAAGCTTTCTTT
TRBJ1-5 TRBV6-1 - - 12 CASSDLHQPQHF TGTGCCAGCAGTGACCTGCATCAGCCCCAGCATTTT
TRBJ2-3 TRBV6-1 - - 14 CASSGRGVINTQYF TGTGCCAGCAGTGGTCGAGGGGTGATAAATACGCAGTATTTT
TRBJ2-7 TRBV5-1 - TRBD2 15 CASRPGTSASYEQYF TGCGCCAGCAGGCCCGGGACTAGCGCGTCCTACGAGCAGTACTTC
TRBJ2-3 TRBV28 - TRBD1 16 CASSGDPGQLTDTQYF TGTGCCAGCAGTGGAGATCCGGGACAGCTCACAGATACGCAGTATTTT
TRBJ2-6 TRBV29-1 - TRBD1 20 CSVEDKYKGASTSGANVLTF TGCAGCGTTGAAGATAAGTATAAGGGGGCGTCTACCTCTGGGGCCAACGTCCTGACTTTC
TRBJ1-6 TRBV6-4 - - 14 CASSHQANNSPLHF TGTGCCAGCAGCCACCAGGCGAATAATTCACCCCTCCACTTT
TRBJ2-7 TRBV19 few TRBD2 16 CASSISLAGGDYEQYF TGTGCCAGTAGTATCAGTCTAGCGGGAGGGGACTACGAGCAGTACTTC
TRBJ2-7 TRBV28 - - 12 CASSLYGYEQYF TGTGCCAGCAGTTTGTACGGCTACGAGCAGTACTTC
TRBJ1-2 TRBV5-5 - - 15 CASSSGVTHNYGYTF TGTGCCAGCAGCTCGGGGGTTACACATAACTATGGCTACACCTTC
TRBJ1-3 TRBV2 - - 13 CASSESSGNTIYF TGTGCCAGCAGTGAGTCCTCTGGAAACACCATATATTTT
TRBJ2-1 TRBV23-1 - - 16 CASSRRDNPHYNEQFF TGCGCCAGCAGTCGTAGGGACAACCCGCACTACAATGAGCAGTTCTTC
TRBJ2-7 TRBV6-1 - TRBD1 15 CASSLGTGVAYEQYF TGTGCCAGCAGTCTGGGGACAGGGGTGGCCTACGAGCAGTACTTC
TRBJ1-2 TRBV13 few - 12 CASSSQGDGYTF TGTGCCAGCAGCTCGCAGGGCGACGGCTACACCTTC
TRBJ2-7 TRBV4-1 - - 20 CASSRSTGILGGRSSYEQYF TGCGCCAGCAGCCGGTCGACAGGGATTCTAGGAGGGAGGTCCTCCTACGAGCAGTACTTC
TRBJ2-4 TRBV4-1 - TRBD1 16 CASSQGSGGGEDIQYF TGCGCCAGCAGCCAAGGGTCAGGGGGCGGTGAAGACATTCAGTACTTC
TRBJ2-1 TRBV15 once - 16 CATSRADVSSYNEQFF TGTGCCACCAGCAGAGCGGACGTTAGCTCCTACAATGAGCAGTTCTTC
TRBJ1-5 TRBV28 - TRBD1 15 CASSRTGAFDQPQHF TGTGCCAGCAGTCGGACAGGGGCGTTCGATCAGCCCCAGCATTTT
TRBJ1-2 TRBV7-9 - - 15 CASSLGDPGFGGYTF TGTGCCAGCAGCTTAGGGGACCCAGGGTTCGGTGGCTACACCTTC